The T cell receptor beta chain described here comes from a study of spatial heterogeneity in lung cancer. The CDR3 has 15 amino acids. V gave up 3 bases and J gave up 6 bases; unmatched junction bases: 10. The germline gives CDR1 DFQATT, CDR2 SNEGSKA (reference sequence). MiXCR, run by TCRdb on the 5' RACE reads, gives a single entry per CDR3 protein. The sample comprises over 800 distinct CDR3 sequences, around 7.8% of which are singletons, and 25% to 30% rests with the top ten. Relative to its sample, this clonotype is medium-sized. Noted time point: sample taken at primary tumor resection. The V and J genes are TRBV20-1 and TRBJ2-2; 7 bases are a match to TRBD2. The clonotype was recovered from a male donor with early-stage non-small cell lung cancer. The input for sequencing was normal lung tissue next to the tumor, taken at surgery. For the CDR3, the DNA is TGCAGTGCTAGGAGGGGAGCGGGGCTAGCCGGGGAGCTGTTTTTT. Protein product: CSARRGAGLAGELFF.